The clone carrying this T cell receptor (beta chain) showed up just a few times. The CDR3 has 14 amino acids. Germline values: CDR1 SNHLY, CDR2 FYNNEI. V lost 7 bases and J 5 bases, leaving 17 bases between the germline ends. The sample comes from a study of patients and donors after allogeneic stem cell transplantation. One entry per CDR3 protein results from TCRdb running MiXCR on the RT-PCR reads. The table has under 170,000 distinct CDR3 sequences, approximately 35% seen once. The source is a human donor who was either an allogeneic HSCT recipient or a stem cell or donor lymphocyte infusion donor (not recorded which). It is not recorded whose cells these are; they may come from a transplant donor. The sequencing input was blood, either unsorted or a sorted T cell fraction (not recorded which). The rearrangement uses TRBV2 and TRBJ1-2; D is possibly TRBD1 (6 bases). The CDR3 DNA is TGTGCCAGCACTTCCACAGGGTTTCGGTATGGCTACACCTTC. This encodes CASTSTGFRYGYTF.